This TCR beta chain was sequenced for a study of post-analysis software for immune sequencing data. Broader study findings: A handful of TRBV segments appeared more often in patients than in controls, and TRBV5-6, TRBV5-1 and TRBV20-1 were among these.

Unique-molecular-identifier-tagged TCR beta cDNA libraries were used. TCRdb re-derived calls from the PCR reads in MiXCR, one entry per CDR3 protein. The sample has around 710,000 distinct CDR3 sequences, around 42% seen once. The germline CDR1 and CDR2 sequences are DFQATT and SNEGSKA (reference sequence). V was shortened by 0 bases and J by 0 bases, with 20 bases between the two germline ends. The CDR3 is 18 residues long. To note about this clonotype: As yet, its antigen is unknown.

The chain is built from TRBV20-1 and TRBJ2-5; possible D gene TRBD2, 6 bases. The clonotype originates from a girl between 5 and 17 years old with multiple sclerosis. Sequenced sample: blood. CDR3 amino acids: CSARDRGAGGVYQETQYF. The CDR3 nucleotides are TGCAGTGCTAGAGACCGTGGGGCCGGAGGGGTCTACCAAGAGACCCAGTACTTC.